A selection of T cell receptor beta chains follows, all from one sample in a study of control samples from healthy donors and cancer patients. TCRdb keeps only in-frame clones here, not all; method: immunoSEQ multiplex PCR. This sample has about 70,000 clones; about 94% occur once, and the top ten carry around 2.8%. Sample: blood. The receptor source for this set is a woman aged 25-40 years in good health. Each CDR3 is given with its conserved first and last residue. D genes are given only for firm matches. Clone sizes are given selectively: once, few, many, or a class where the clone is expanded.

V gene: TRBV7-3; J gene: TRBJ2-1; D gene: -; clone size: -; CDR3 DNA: TGTGCCAGCAGCCTAGGCGGCCAGGGGCCGGAGGAGCAGTTCTTC; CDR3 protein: CASSLGGQGPEEQFF
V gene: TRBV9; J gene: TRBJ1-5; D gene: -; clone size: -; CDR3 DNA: TGTGCCAGCAGCGTAGAGCCGGGGGATCAGCCCCAGCATTTT; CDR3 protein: CASSVEPGDQPQHF
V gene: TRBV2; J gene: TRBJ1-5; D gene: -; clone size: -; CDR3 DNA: TGTGCCAGCAGTGAAAGGGGCATTGCTAGCAATCAGCCCCAGCATTTT; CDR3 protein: CASSERGIASNQPQHF
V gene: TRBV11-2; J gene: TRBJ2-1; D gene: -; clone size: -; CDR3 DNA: TGTGCCAGCAGCTTGTACCATGAGCAGTTCTTC; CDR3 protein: CASSLYHEQFF
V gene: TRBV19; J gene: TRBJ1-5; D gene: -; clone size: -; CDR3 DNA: TGTGCCAGTAGTATCGGATGGGGTCAGCCCCAGCATTTT; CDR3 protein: CASSIGWGQPQHF
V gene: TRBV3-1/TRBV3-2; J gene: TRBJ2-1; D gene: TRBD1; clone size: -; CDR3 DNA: TGTGCCAGCAGCCTCCGAGGACAGGGGAATGAGCAGTTCTTC; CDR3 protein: CASSLRGQGNEQFF
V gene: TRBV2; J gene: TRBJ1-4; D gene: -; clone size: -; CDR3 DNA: TGTGCCAGCAGAGCGGACCGTGAAAAACTGTTTTTT; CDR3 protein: CASRADREKLFF
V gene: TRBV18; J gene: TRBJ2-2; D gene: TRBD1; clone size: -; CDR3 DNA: TGTGCCAGCTCACCACTTGGTTCCAGGACAGGGAACACCGGGGAGCTGTTTTTT; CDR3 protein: CASSPLGSRTGNTGELFF
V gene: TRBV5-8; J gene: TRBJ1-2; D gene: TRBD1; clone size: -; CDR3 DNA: TGTGCCAGCAGCTTGGGGGGACAGGGGTCCAGCGGCTACACCTTC; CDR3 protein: CASSLGGQGSSGYTF
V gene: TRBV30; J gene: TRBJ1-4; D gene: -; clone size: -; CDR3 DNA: TGTGCCTGGAGTAGACAGGAAAATGAAAAACTGTTTTTT; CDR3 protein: CAWSRQENEKLFF
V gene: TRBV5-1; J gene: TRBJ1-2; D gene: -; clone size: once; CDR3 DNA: TGCGCCAGCAGCCCGTCCCAGGAGGGCCGGGACTATGGCTACACCTTC; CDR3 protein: CASSPSQEGRDYGYTF
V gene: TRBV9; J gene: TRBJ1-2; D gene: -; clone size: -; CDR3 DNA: TGTGCCAGCAGGGGGGGGGCCCTCAGCGGCTACACCTTC; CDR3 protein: CASRGGALSGYTF
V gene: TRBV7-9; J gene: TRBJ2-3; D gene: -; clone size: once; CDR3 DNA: TGTGCCAGCAGCGTCTCTTACGTCGCAGATACGCAGTATTTT; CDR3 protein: CASSVSYVADTQYF
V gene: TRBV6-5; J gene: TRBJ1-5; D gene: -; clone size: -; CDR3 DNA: TGTGCCAGCAGTCTATTCGGGCAGCCCCAGCATTTT; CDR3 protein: CASSLFGQPQHF
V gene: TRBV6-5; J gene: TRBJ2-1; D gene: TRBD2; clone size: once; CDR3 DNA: TGTGCCAGCAGCAGACTAGCGGGATACAATGAGCAGTTCTTC; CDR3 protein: CASSRLAGYNEQFF
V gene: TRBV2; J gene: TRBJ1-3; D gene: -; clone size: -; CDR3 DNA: TGTGCCAGCGGCCGGGGGACAAACACCATATATTTT; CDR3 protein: CASGRGTNTIYF
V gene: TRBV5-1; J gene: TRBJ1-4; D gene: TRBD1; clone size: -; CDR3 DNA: TGCGCCAGCAGCAGGACCGGGACAGACCCTGCAACTAATGAAAAACTGTTTTTT; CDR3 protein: CASSRTGTDPATNEKLFF
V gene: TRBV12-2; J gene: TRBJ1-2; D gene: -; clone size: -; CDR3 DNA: TGTGCAAGTCGCGGGGACAGGTATTACTATGGCTACACCTTC; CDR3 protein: CASRGDRYYYGYTF
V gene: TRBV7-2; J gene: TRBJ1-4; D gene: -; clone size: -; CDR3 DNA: TGTGCCAGCAGCTTATTAGTTGCAACTAATGAAAAACTGTTTTTT; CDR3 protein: CASSLLVATNEKLFF
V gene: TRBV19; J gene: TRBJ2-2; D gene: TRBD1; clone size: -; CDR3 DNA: TGTGCCAGTACCGGGACAGCCGCCGGGGAGCTGTTTTTT; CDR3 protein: CASTGTAAGELFF
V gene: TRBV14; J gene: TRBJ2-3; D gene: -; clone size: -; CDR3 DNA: TGTGCCAGCAGCCCCCGGAGCCGTTTCGCAGATACGCAGTATTTT; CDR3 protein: CASSPRSRFADTQYF
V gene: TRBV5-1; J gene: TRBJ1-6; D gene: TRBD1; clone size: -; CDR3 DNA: TGCGCCAGCAGCTTCACACAGGGGGCGATTTCACCCCTCCACTTT; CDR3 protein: CASSFTQGAISPLHF
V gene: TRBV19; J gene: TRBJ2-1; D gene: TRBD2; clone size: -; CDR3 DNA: TGTGCCAGTAGTATAGCTAGCGGGGAATACAATGAGCAGTTCTTC; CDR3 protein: CASSIASGEYNEQFF
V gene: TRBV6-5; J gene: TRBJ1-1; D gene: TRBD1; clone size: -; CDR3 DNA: TGTGCCAGCAACAACAGGGGGAGCACTGAAGCTTTCTTT; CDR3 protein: CASNNRGSTEAFF
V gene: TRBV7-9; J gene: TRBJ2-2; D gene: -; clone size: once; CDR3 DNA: TGTGCCAGCAGCTTACCGCCCGGGGAGCTGTTTTTT; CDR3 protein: CASSLPPGELFF
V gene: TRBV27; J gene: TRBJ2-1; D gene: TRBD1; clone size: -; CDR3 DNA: TGTGCCAGTCGAATTTCAAAGGACAGGGTACTTTTCAATGAGCAGTTCTTC; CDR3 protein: CASRISKDRVLFNEQFF
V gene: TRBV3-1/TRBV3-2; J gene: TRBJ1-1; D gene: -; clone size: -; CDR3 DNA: TGTGCCAGCAGCCAAAACAAGGACAGACTGAACACTGAAGCTTTCTTT; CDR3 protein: CASSQNKDRLNTEAFF
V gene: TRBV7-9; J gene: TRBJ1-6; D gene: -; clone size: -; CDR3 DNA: TGTGCCAGTGGGAGTATAGGGGGGAATTCACCCCTCCACTTT; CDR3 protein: CASGSIGGNSPLHF
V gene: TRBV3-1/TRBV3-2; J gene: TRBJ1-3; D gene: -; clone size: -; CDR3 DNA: TGTGCCAGCAGCCAAGATCCCCGTACAGAAGGAAACACCATATATTTT; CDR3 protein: CASSQDPRTEGNTIYF
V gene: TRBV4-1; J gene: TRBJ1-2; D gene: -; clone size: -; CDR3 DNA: TGCGCCAGCAGCCAAGATGGGTCGATAGGCTACACCTTC; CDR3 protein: CASSQDGSIGYTF
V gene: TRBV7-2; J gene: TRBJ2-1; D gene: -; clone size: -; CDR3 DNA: TGTGCCAGCAGCTCCCAAACAGATGGAGAGCAGTTCTTC; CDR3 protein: CASSSQTDGEQFF
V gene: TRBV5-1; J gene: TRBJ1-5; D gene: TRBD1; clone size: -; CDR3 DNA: TGCGCCAGCAGCCCGACCACAGGGGAGAATCAGCCCCAGCATTTT; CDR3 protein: CASSPTTGENQPQHF
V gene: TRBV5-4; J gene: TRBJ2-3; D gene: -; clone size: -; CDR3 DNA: TGTGCCAGCAGCTTCCCAGGCCGGGGCAGCACAGATACGCAGTATTTT; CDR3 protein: CASSFPGRGSTDTQYF